The 2 T cell receptor beta chains below were found in one sample sequenced in a study of follicular helper T cells after annual influenza vaccination. Time point given: 2015-2016 season, pre-vaccination. The data were produced by immunoSEQ multiplex PCR, yet TCRdb's version contains in-frame clones alone and is incomplete. Of about 9,400 clones detected, about 82% appear once; the ten largest clones hold less than 2%. This material consisted of CXCR5+ CD38- circulating T follicular helper cells from blood, taken on the day of influenza vaccination. Subset meaning: circulating Tfh, non-naive CD4+CXCR5+PD-1+ (ICOS+CD38+ or ICOS-CD38-). These receptors were obtained from an adult who received the influenza vaccine.

The J gene is TRBJ1-5, the V gene TRBV5-1; D remains ambiguous. Germline V gene lookup returns CDR1 SGHRS and CDR2 YFSETQ. The CDR3 is 13 amino acids. The V gene lost 0 bases and the J gene lost 4 bases, with 5 bases spanning the gap. CDR3 nucleotide sequence: TGCGCCAGCAGCTTGGCCGGGAATCAGCCCCAGCATTTT. It is translated as CASSLAGNQPQHF.

The chain combines TRBV5-4 with TRBJ2-3, with TRBD1 matching over 8 bases. CDR3 length: 15 residues. The V segment lost 1 base and the J segment 4 bases; nucleotides outside the gene matches: 5. Germline V CDR1 and CDR2: SGHNT, YYREEE (reference sequence). Here the CDR3 reads CASSLQKQGADTQYF. CDR3 in DNA: TGTGCCAGCAGCTTGCAGAAACAGGGGGCAGATACGCAGTATTTT.